The rows below give T cell receptor beta chains drawn from one sample of a study of blood T cell repertoires in COVID-19. TCRdb's table, derived via immunoSEQ multiplex PCR, lists solely in-frame clones and lacks some. This sample yields 100,000 to 120,000 clones, of which 87% are seen a single time; about 5% belongs to the top ten. The sample taken for sequencing was peripheral blood. The receptors were sampled from a human donor in a cohort sampled during active COVID-19. Both conserved end residues are part of each CDR3. The D gene is left open where the match is weak. The size entry is marked missing in some rows and otherwise reads once, few, many or a size class.

TRBV12-2	TRBJ2-7	.	.	TGTGCAAGTCGCTTAGCGCCTAGCGGGAGGGAAAATAAAATTCCCCTAAGGACCTACGAGCAGTACTTC	CASRLAPSGRENKIPLRTYEQYF
TRBV19	TRBJ1-5	.	.	TGTGCCAGTAGTTGGGACAACACTAACAATCAGCCCCAGCATTTT	CASSWDNTNNQPQHF
TRBV11-2	TRBJ1-2	.	.	TGTGCCAGCAGCTCGAGGCTGGTTTACCGAATTGGCTACACCTTC	CASSSRLVYRIGYTF
TRBV18	TRBJ1-2	.	.	TGTGCCAGCTCACCACCGAACGGGAATGGCTATGGCTACACCTTC	CASSPPNGNGYGYTF
TRBV9	TRBJ1-3	.	TRBD1	TGTGCCAGCAGCAGGGGACAGATGAAAAACACCATATATTTT	CASSRGQMKNTIYF
TRBV12-3/TRBV12-4	TRBJ2-3	.	.	TGTGCCAGCACCCTCGACTCGCACGATACGCAGTATTTT	CASTLDSHDTQYF
TRBV28	TRBJ1-5	.	TRBD1	TGTGCCAGCAGTTTATGGGGCAGGGGGCGAAATCAGCCCCAGCATTTT	CASSLWGRGRNQPQHF
TRBV5-4	TRBJ2-7	.	.	TGTGCCAGCAGCTTGATCCCCCTGGACAGAGCCGACGAGCAGTACTTC	CASSLIPLDRADEQYF
TRBV9	TRBJ2-5	.	TRBD1	TGTGCCAGCAGCCCTAGGACAGGCCAAGAGACCCAGTACTTC	CASSPRTGQETQYF
TRBV28	TRBJ2-5	.	.	TGTGCCAGCAGAAATTTAAGGGGCAGGTCCCAAGAGACCCAGTACTTC	CASRNLRGRSQETQYF
TRBV27	TRBJ1-1	once	TRBD1	TGTGCCAGCAGTTCCCCCCCGGGACAGGGGAAGAACACTGAAGCTTTCTTT	CASSSPPGQGKNTEAFF
TRBV25-1	TRBJ2-1	.	TRBD1	TGTGCCAGCAGTGGCTTTGGGGGACAGTCACCCTACAATGAGCAGTTCTTC	CASSGFGGQSPYNEQFF
TRBV4-2	TRBJ2-7	.	TRBD2	TGTGCCAGCAGCCGAGCGTGGCGGGAGGGGTCCTACGAGCAGTACTTC	CASSRAWREGSYEQYF
TRBV4-1	TRBJ1-4	.	.	TGCGCCAGCAGCCCCAGGGACAAGGGAGAAAAACTGTTTTTT	CASSPRDKGEKLFF
TRBV7-2	TRBJ2-3	.	.	TGTGCCAGCAGCGGGCGGGCTAGGACAGATACGCAGTATTTT	CASSGRARTDTQYF
TRBV6-1	TRBJ2-3	.	TRBD2	TGTGCCAGCAGTGAACCCCGCGGACTAGCAGATACGCAGTATTTT	CASSEPRGLADTQYF
TRBV9	TRBJ2-1	.	.	TGTGCCAGCAGCGTAGGGAGCGGAGCAAATCGTGAGCAGTTCTTC	CASSVGSGANREQFF
TRBV6-5	TRBJ2-1	.	TRBD1	TGTGCCAGCAGCAGGGGACAGGAGGATGAGCAGTTCTTC	CASSRGQEDEQFF
TRBV5-1	TRBJ2-1	.	TRBD2	TGCGCCAGCAGATTCACTAGCGGGAGCTCCTACAATGAGCAGTTCTTC	CASRFTSGSSYNEQFF
TRBV27	TRBJ2-1	.	.	TGTGCCAGCAGTTTCCGTGGACAAGCAGGGTTCTTC	CASSFRGQAGFF
TRBV7-9	TRBJ1-1	.	TRBD1	TGTGCCAGCAGCTTGACAGGGGAGAGCACTGAAGCTTTCTTT	CASSLTGESTEAFF
TRBV7-8	TRBJ2-7	.	TRBD1	TGTGCCAGCAGCTTATCAACGGGACAGGGCTTCTACGAGCAGTACTTC	CASSLSTGQGFYEQYF